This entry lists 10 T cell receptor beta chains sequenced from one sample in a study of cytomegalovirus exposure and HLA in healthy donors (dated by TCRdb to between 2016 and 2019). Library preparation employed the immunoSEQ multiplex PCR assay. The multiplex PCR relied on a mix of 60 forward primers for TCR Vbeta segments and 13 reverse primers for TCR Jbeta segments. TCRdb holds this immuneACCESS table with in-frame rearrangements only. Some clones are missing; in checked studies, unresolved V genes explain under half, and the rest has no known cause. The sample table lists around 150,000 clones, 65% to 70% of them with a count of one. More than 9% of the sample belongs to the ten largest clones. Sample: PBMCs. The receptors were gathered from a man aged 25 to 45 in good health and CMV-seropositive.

The CDR3 sequence: CASSKRPGQGTDTQYF. The CDR3, as DNA: TGTGCCAGTAGTAAACGACCGGGACAGGGCACAGATACGCAGTATTTT. The chain uses TRBV19 and TRBJ2-3; 8 positions match TRBD1. The CDR3 length is 16 residues. CDR1 and CDR2 from the germline V gene are LNHDA and SQIVND (reference sequence). The ends lost 4 bases at V and 1 base at J; junction bases unmatched: 7.

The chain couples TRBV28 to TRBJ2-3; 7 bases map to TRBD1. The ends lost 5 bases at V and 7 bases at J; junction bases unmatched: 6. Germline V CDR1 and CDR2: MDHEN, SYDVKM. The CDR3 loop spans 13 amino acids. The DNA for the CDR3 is TGTGCCAGCAGTCCCTCGGGACAGTATACGCAGTATTTT. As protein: CASSPSGQYTQYF.

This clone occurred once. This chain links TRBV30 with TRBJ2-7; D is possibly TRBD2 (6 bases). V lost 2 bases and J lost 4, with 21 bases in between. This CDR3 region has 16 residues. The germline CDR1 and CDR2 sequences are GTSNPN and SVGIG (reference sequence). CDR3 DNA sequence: TGTGCCTGGAGTCAAAGAGGGGCGCCGGGGGAATACGAGCAGTACTTC. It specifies CAWSQRGAPGEYEQYF.

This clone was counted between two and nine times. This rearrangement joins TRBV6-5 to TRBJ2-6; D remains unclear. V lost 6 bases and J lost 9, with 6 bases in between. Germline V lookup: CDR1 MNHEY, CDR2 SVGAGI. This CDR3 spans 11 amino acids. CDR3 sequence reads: CASSGDNVLTF. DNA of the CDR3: TGTGCCAGCAGCGGAGACAACGTCCTGACTTTC.

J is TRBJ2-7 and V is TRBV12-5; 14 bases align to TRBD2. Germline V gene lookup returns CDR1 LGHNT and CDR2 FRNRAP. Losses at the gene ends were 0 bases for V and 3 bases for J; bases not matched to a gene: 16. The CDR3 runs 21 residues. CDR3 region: CASGLVRFLGTSGSRDYEQYF. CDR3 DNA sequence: TGTGCTAGTGGTTTGGTACGGTTTTTGGGGACTAGCGGGAGTAGGGACTACGAGCAGTACTTC.

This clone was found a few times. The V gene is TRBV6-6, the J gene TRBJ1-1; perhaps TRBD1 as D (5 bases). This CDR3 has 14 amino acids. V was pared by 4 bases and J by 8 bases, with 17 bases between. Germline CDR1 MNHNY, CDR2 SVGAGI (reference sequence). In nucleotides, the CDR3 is TGTGCCAGCAGTTCCATGGGGGGGACCCAAGAAGCTTTCTTT. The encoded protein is CASSSMGGTQEAFF.

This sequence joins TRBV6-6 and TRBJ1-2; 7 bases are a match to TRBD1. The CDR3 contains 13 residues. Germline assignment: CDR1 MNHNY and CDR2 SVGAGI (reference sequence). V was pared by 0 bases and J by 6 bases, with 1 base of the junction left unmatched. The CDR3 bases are TGTGCCAGCAGTTACTCGACAGGGAATGGCTACACCTTC. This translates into CASSYSTGNGYTF.

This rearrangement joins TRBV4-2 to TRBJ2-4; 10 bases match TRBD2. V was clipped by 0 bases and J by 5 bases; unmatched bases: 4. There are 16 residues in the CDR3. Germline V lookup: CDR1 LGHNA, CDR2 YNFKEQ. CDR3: CASSQDMSGRENIQYF. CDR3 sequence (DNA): TGTGCCAGCAGCCAAGATATGAGCGGGAGGGAAAACATTCAGTACTTC.

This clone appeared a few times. CDR3: CAWSGQAGNTIYF. CDR3 in DNA: TGTGCCTGGAGTGGACAGGCTGGAAACACCATATATTTT. V and J are TRBV30 and TRBJ1-3, with D possibly matching TRBD1 (6 bases). The CDR3 has 13 residues. Germline V lookup: CDR1 GTSNPN, CDR2 SVGIG (reference sequence). The V gene lost 1 base and the J gene lost 2 bases, with 6 bases spanning the gap.

CDR3 bases: TGTGCCAGCAGTTCGACTCCAGGGGAGCAGTACTTC. It yields the protein CASSSTPGEQYF. The chain employs TRBV6-5 and TRBJ2-5; maybe TRBD1 (6 bases). V shed 4 bases and J shed 11 bases, with 14 bases lying between them. The CDR3 has 12 amino acids. Germline CDR1 is MNHEY and CDR2 is SVGAGI.